Below are 3 T cell receptor beta chains sequenced from a single sample in a study of tumor-infiltrating lymphocytes in primary liver carcinoma. From around 20-30 mg of unsorted bulk tissue, DNA and RNA were co-extracted together. A constant-region primer primed TCR beta cDNA synthesis from 400 to 550 ng of total RNA. Employing slightly modified ARM-PCR, three nested multiplex PCR rounds were run, and these gave rise to the TCR beta libraries. TRBV1-TRBV30 forward and Cbeta reverse primers drove the first two approximately 11-cycle rounds. TCRdb re-called the multiplex PCR reads through MiXCR, storing one row per CDR3 protein. The sample includes 99,000 or so distinct CDR3 sequences, around 83% of them seen just once. Sequenced sample: liver tumor tissue from sampling region 3. Subset described: tumor region T3, left-lateral pole. These receptors were taken from a man in his forties with primary liver carcinoma and hepatitis B virus infection.

Worth noting for this clonotype: Its ends do not fully match the called genes, so a read error is possible. The chain links TRBV4-2 to TRBJ2-1; D might be TRBD1 or TRBD2, each matching 5 bases. This CDR3 is 15 amino acids long. Per germline, CDR1 LGHNA and CDR2 YNFKEQ. In DNA, the CDR3 is TGTGCCAGTAGCCAATCTAACTGGGGGATCGATGAGCAGTTCTTC. This translates into CASSQSNWGIDEQFF.

On this clonotype itself: The junction does not match germline at one end; this may be a read error. The genes are TRBV5-4 and TRBJ2-5; D is ambiguous. Germline lookup yields CDR1 SGHNT and CDR2 YYREEE (reference sequence). The CDR3 is made up of 13 amino acids. For the CDR3, the DNA is TGTGCCATCAGCTTGGATAGGCGAGAGACCCAATACTTC. Amino acids: CAISLDRRETQYF. Together with reference TRBV5-4 and TRBJ2-5, the CDR3 gives the full variable domain: ETGVTQSPTHLIKTRGQQVTLRCSSQSGHNTVSWYQQALGQGPQFIFQYYREEENGRGNFPPRFSGLQFPNYSSELNVNALELDDSALYLCAISLDRRETQYFGPGTRLLVL.

This clonotype has at least ten counts. The chain couples TRBV5-1 to TRBJ2-1; D gene uncertain. CDR3 length: 13 residues. Looked up from germline, CDR1 is SGHRS and CDR2 is YFSETQ. Trimming stripped 0 bases from V and 10 bases from J, with 11 bases between. The CDR3 nucleotides are TGCGCCAGCAGCTTGGCCGGGCAGATCGAGCAGTTCTTC. It encodes CASSLAGQIEQFF.